The text below deals with one T cell receptor (beta chain). The data originate from a study of OX40 agonist ivuxolimab in advanced cancers. Trimming cost V 7 bases and J 0 bases, with 8 bases left between them. Germline V gene sequence: CDR1 MRHNA, CDR2 SNTAGT. This CDR3 region has 13 residues. Systemic immunosuppression or a history of autoimmune disease excluded patients. The protocol was immunoSEQ multiplex PCR, while the TCRdb copy is restricted to in-frame clones and leaves out a portion. The sample shows 36,000 or so clones, roughly 77% of them seen only once. This TCR derives from an adult with an advanced solid tumor such as melanoma, head and neck, liver or kidney cancer. The genes are TRBV6-4 and TRBJ2-3, with unresolved D. The sample was CD4+ or CD8+ T cells sorted from blood, taken in a trial of the OX40 agonist ivuxolimab. For the CDR3, the DNA is TGTGCCAGCAAAGGGTTCAGCACAGATACGCAGTATTTT. Amino acids: CASKGFSTDTQYF.